This T cell receptor (beta chain) was recovered during a study of T cells after yellow fever vaccination. CDR3 length equals 12 residues. V was pared by 8 bases and J by 7 bases, with 9 bases between. This clonotype was found many times. Using its own MiXCR run on the 5' RACE reads, TCRdb lists one record per CDR3 protein. The repertoire consists of around 310,000 distinct CDR3 sequences, with 3% to 4.5% occurring once and the leading ten covering approximately 25%. The chain employs TRBV12-3 or TRBV12-4 and TRBJ1-6; D uncertain. The TCR comes from a man between 18 and 35 years old who received the YFV17D yellow fever vaccine. Sequencing used PBMCs, obtained 5 days after the yellow fever booster vaccination. CDR3 DNA sequence: TGTGCCAGCTCGGGGAGAAATTCACCCCTCCACTTT. Translated: CASSGRNSPLHF.